The 24 T cell receptor beta chains listed next were all sequenced from one sample in a study of T cells after yellow fever vaccination. TCRdb recomputed calls from the 5' RACE reads with MiXCR, one row per CDR3 protein. The table has hundreds of thousands of distinct CDR3 sequences, 3.6% seen once. The sample was PBMCs, taken on the day of the yellow fever booster vaccination. Every receptor here comes from a man aged 18 to 29 who received the YFV17D yellow fever vaccine.

The chain recombines TRBV7-2 with TRBJ2-6; D gene unclear. The V gene's germline CDR1 is SGHTA and CDR2 FQGNSA. Between the trimmed V and J ends, which lost 7 bases and 3 bases, there was a span of 19 bases. The CDR3 has 17 residues. This CDR3 reads CASTEMPGGYGANVLTF. In nucleotides, the CDR3 is TGTGCCAGCACCGAAATGCCGGGTGGCTATGGGGCCAACGTCCTGACTTTC.

This clonotype was recorded many times. The V gene is TRBV7-9, the J gene TRBJ2-7; D gene ambiguous. CDR1 is SEHNR and CDR2 is FQNEAQ in the germline V gene (reference sequence). This CDR3 has 14 amino acids. V lost 1 base, J lost 2 bases, and 9 bases lay in between. The CDR3 sequence: CASSLGAVTYEQYF. CDR3 coding DNA: TGTGCCAGCAGCTTAGGTGCGGTCACCTACGAGCAGTACTTC.

The chain recombines TRBV12-3 or TRBV12-4 with TRBJ1-5; tentative D call: TRBD1 (6 bases). The CDR3 is 14 residues long. Trimming took off 7 bases at V and 6 bases at J, with 16 bases between the two ends. CDR3 coding DNA: TGTGCCAGCACCCCGGGACATCCTCCTCAGCCCCAGCATTTT. Amino acid sequence: CASTPGHPPQPQHF.

The table lists this clonotype with many counts. The chain carries TRBV5-1 and TRBJ2-5; 9 bases line up with TRBD1. The CDR3 has 15 amino acids. Trimming cost V 4 bases and J 5 bases; bases outside gene matches: 9. The germline V gene has CDR1 SGHRS and CDR2 YFSETQ. DNA for the CDR3: TGCGCCAGCAGCCCCCTGACAGGGGGGTTGGAGACCCAGTACTTC. Translating gives CASSPLTGGLETQYF.

In its sample, this clonotype was seen many times. The V and J genes are TRBV19 and TRBJ1-2; D is undetermined. Germline V gene sequence: CDR1 LNHDA, CDR2 SQIVND (reference sequence). V was cut by 7 bases and J by 5 bases, with 17 bases left in between. This CDR3 comprises 14 residues. CDR3 coding DNA: TGTGCCAGTACAAGGAACCCCATTCATTATGGCTACACCTTC. This translates into CASTRNPIHYGYTF.

This sequence joins TRBV5-1 and TRBJ2-2, with 8 bases matching TRBD1. The germline gives CDR1 SGHRS, CDR2 YFSETQ. The V and J ends lost 4 bases and 1 base, in that order; junction bases with no gene match: 6. The CDR3 is made up of 16 amino acids. The CDR3 coding sequence is TGCGCCAGCAGCGGTTTGGGGACAGGGAACACCGGGGAGCTGTTTTTT. It yields the protein CASSGLGTGNTGELFF.

This clonotype has a count of ten or more. This chain joins TRBV28 and TRBJ2-7, with D tentatively TRBD2 (5 bases). CDR3 size: 12 residues. In germline, CDR1 is MDHEN, CDR2 SYDVKM. Trimming pared 5 bases from V and 7 bases from J, leaving 12 bases between. The CDR3: CASSRLGREQYV. The CDR3 region has the DNA TGTGCCAGCAGTCGCCTAGGGAGAGAGCAGTACGTC.

The rearrangement links TRBV7-2 to TRBJ1-1; D is possibly TRBD1 (6 bases). V was pared by 4 bases and J by 0 bases, with 12 bases between. The germline V gene has CDR1 SGHTA and CDR2 FQGNSA. The CDR3 totals 15 residues. CDR3 protein: CASSYSGTLNTEAFF. CDR3 coding DNA: TGTGCCAGCAGCTACTCCGGGACATTGAACACTGAAGCTTTCTTT. The variable domain in full, with the rest retrieved from reference TRBV7-2 and TRBJ1-1, is GAGVSQSPSNKVTEKGKDVELRCDPISGHTALYWYRQSLGQGLEFLIYFQGNSAPDKSGLPSDRFSAERTGGSVSTLTIQRTQQEDSAVYLCASSYSGTLNTEAFFGQGTRLTVV.

The chain recombines TRBV20-1 with TRBJ1-4; 11 bases match TRBD1. The CDR3 length is 18 residues. The germline V gene encodes CDR1 DFQATT and CDR2 SNEGSKA (reference sequence). V shed 3 bases, J shed 0 bases, and the junction held 9 bases outside the gene matches. CDR3 nucleotides: TGCAGTGCTAGCTGGGACAGGGGGAATTCAGCAACTAATGAAAAACTGTTTTTT. It specifies CSASWDRGNSATNEKLFF.

This clonotype was seen at least ten times. The gene calls are TRBV18 and TRBJ2-3; 8 bases are a match to TRBD1. The J segment lost 2 bases and the V segment lost 0 bases, leaving 10 bases of the junction unmatched. CDR3 length: 18 residues. CDR1 and CDR2 (germline): KGHSH, LQKENI. The CDR3 reads CASSPPRDRGRDTDTQYF. Here the CDR3 DNA reads TGTGCCAGCTCACCACCGAGAGACAGGGGTCGCGACACAGATACGCAGTATTTT.

This clonotype was detected many times. The V and J genes are TRBV20-1 and TRBJ2-1; tentative D call: TRBD2 (5 bases). Germline V lookup: CDR1 DFQATT, CDR2 SNEGSKA (reference sequence). With 6 bases removed from V and 2 bases from J, the gap between germline ends came to 11 bases. The CDR3 runs 13 residues. The CDR3 sequence is CSAAVGAYNEQFF. In DNA form, the CDR3 reads TGCAGTGCCGCGGTCGGGGCCTACAATGAGCAGTTCTTC.

This clonotype came up many times. The V gene is TRBV5-5, the J gene TRBJ2-3, with TRBD2 matching 7 bases. Trimming took 4 bases from V and 4 from J; bases not matched to a gene: 9. CDR1 SGHKS and CDR2 YYEKEE come from the germline V gene (reference sequence). There are 15 residues in the CDR3. CDR3 sequence: CASSRWGGGADTQYF. In nucleotides, the CDR3 is TGTGCCAGCAGCCGGTGGGGGGGAGGCGCAGATACGCAGTATTTT.

This clonotype was seen at least ten times. This chain links TRBV7-9 with TRBJ2-2, with unresolved D. Trimming pared 3 bases from V and 1 base from J, leaving 12 bases between. Germline CDR1 is SEHNR and CDR2 is FQNEAQ (reference sequence). The CDR3 consists of 16 residues. The CDR3: CASSFVTIMNTGELFF. The CDR3 coding sequence is TGTGCCAGCAGCTTCGTGACAATAATGAACACCGGGGAGCTGTTTTTT.

There are a few counts of this clonotype. V usage is TRBV18 and J usage is TRBJ2-3; D ambiguous. Deletions cut 7 bases from V and 3 bases from J, with 8 bases between. This CDR3 contains 12 residues. The V gene's germline CDR1 is KGHSH and CDR2 LQKENI. The CDR3 region is CASCGVTDTQYF. The CDR3 nucleotides are TGTGCCAGCTGCGGCGTGACAGATACGCAGTATTTT.

This clonotype was observed a handful of times. This chain uses TRBV20-1 with TRBJ1-3; unclear D gene. From germline, CDR1 is DFQATT and CDR2 SNEGSKA (reference sequence). The ends were cut back, 3 bases at V and 0 bases at J, with 6 bases in the middle. The CDR3 consists of 13 residues. CDR3 nucleotides: TGCAGTGCTAGTTACACCTCTGGAAACACCATATATTTT. Amino acid sequence: CSASYTSGNTIYF.

This clonotype occurred many times. The gene calls are TRBV5-4 and TRBJ2-1; D is undetermined. The CDR3 sequence is 12 residues long. Trimming took 0 bases from V and 5 from J, leaving 3 bases between them. The germline CDR1 and CDR2 sequences are SGHNT and YYREEE (reference sequence). The CDR3 loop is CASSLGDNEQFF. DNA for the CDR3: TGTGCCAGCAGCTTGGGGGACAATGAGCAGTTCTTC.

This clonotype was counted at least ten times. The chain uses TRBV18 and TRBJ1-2; D gene ambiguous. This CDR3 is built from 11 residues. V was trimmed by 3 bases and J by 4 bases, leaving 3 bases between them. CDR1 is KGHSH, CDR2 LQKENI, per germline. DNA for the CDR3: TGTGCCAGCTCACCGGGCTATGGCTACACCTTC. This translates into CASSPGYGYTF.

This clonotype was counted only a few times. J is TRBJ2-2 and V is TRBV3-1; TRBD2 matches 10 bases. CDR3 size: 18 residues. From germline, CDR1 is LGHDT and CDR2 YNNKEL (reference sequence). Losses at the gene ends were 1 base for V and 3 bases for J; bases not matched to a gene: 8. The DNA for the CDR3 is TGTGCCAGCAGCCAAGGCGATCTAGCGGGGGCATACACCGGGGAGCTGTTTTTT. As protein: CASSQGDLAGAYTGELFF.

This chain links TRBV5-1 with TRBJ2-7, with D tentatively TRBD1 or TRBD2 (5 bases each). The germline V and J ends were trimmed by 1 base and 3 bases, with 14 bases remaining between them. The CDR3 covers 15 residues. In germline, CDR1 is SGHRS, CDR2 YFSETQ. This chain's CDR3 is CASSLLRDADYEQYF. For the CDR3, the DNA is TGCGCCAGCAGCTTGCTCCGGGACGCAGACTACGAGCAGTACTTC.

The table lists this clonotype with many counts. In DNA, the CDR3 is TGTGCCAGCAGTCTACATGAGAACACTGAAGCTTTCTTT. Encoded protein: CASSLHENTEAFF. The chain couples TRBV6-2 or TRBV6-3 to TRBJ1-1; D remains unclear. V shed 5 bases and J shed 1 base, with 8 bases lying between them. Germline CDR1 reads MNHEY; CDR2 reads SVGEGT. The CDR3 totals 13 residues.

This clonotype has at least ten counts. This rearrangement joins TRBV6-2 or TRBV6-3 to TRBJ2-3, with a tentative D call TRBD1 (6 bases). The CDR3 consists of 14 residues. V shed 10 bases and J shed 1 base, with 15 bases lying between them. Germline values: CDR1 MNHEY, CDR2 SVGEGT. CDR3 sequence: CATLPHRGTDTQYF. The CDR3 DNA reads as TGTGCCACCCTTCCGCACAGGGGCACAGATACGCAGTATTTT.

J is TRBJ2-6 and V is TRBV4-1; D is unresolved. This CDR3 comprises 16 residues. Trimming left V 0 bases short and J 3 bases short, with 9 bases between. CDR1 is MGHRA and CDR2 is YSYEKL in the germline V gene. The CDR3 nucleotides read TGCGCCAGCAGCCAAGATTCGGGCTTTGGGGCCAACGTCCTGACTTTC. Translating it yields CASSQDSGFGANVLTF.

This clonotype was seen a few times. One end of the junction does not line up with germline, which may come from a read error. The chain couples TRBV4-3 to TRBJ2-2; 8 bases map to TRBD1. The CDR3 runs 14 residues. CDR1 LGHNA and CDR2 YSLEER come from the germline V gene. DNA for the CDR3: TGCGCCAGCAGCCGGACAGGGAACTCCGGGGAGCTGTTTTTT. This encodes CASSRTGNSGELFF.

This clonotype was recorded at least ten times. The CDR3 DNA reads as TGTGCCACGACCCTAGCGGGGGGCACAGATACGCAGTATTTT. This translates into CATTLAGGTDTQYF. The chain couples TRBV10-3 to TRBJ2-3; TRBD2 matches 10 bases. Germline CDR1 is ENHRY and CDR2 is SYGVKD. V shed 10 bases, J shed 1 base, and the junction held 5 bases outside the gene matches. This CDR3 is 14 amino acids long.